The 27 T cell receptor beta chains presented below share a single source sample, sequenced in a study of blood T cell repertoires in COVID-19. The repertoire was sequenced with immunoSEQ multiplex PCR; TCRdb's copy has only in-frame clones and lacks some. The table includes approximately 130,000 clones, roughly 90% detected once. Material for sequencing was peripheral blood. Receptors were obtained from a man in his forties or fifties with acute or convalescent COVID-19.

CDR3 DNA sequence: TGTGCCAGCAGTCGCCTCGGGGTCGGCACTGAAGCTTTCTTT. Protein sequence: CASSRLGVGTEAFF. The V call is TRBV3-1 (or the pseudogene TRBV3-2), the J call TRBJ1-1; no definite D call. The V and J ends lost 6 bases and 4 bases respectively, with 15 bases between them. The CDR3 consists of 14 residues. Germline V CDR1 and CDR2: LGHDT, YNNKEL (reference sequence).

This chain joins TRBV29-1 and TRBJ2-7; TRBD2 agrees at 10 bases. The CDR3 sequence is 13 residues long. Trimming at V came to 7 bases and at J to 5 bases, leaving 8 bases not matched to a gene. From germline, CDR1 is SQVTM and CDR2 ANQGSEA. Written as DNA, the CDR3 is TGCAGCGCCCGTTTAGCGGGAGGTGACGAGCAGTACTTC. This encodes CSARLAGGDEQYF.

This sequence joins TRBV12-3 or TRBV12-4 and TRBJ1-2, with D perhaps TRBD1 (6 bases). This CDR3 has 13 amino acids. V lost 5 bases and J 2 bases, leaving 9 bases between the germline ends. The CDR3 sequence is CASSPDRNYGYTF. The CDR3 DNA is TGTGCCAGCAGTCCGGACAGAAACTATGGCTACACCTTC.

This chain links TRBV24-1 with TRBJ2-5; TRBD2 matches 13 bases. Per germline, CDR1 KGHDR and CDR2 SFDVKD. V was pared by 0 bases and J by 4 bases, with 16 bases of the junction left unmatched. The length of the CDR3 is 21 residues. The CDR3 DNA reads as TGTGCCACCAGTGATTTGTTTCCCCTTTTAACTAGCGGGAGGGCCGGAGAGACCCAGTACTTC. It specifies CATSDLFPLLTSGRAGETQYF.

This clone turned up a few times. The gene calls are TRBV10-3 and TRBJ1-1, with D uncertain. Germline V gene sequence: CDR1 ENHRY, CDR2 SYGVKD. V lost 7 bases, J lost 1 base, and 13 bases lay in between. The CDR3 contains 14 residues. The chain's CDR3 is CAIKLGGSNTEAFF. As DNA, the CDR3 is TGTGCCATCAAGTTGGGAGGGTCGAACACTGAAGCTTTCTTT.

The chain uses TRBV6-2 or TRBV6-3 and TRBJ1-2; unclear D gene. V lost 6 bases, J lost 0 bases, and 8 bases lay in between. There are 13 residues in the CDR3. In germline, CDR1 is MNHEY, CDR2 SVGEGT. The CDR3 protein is CASSSLANYGYTF. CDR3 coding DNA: TGTGCCAGCAGCTCACTCGCTAACTATGGCTACACCTTC.

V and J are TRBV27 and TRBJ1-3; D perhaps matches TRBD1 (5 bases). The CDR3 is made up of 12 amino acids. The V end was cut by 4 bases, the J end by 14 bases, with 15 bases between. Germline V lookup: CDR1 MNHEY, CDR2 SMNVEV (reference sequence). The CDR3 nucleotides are TGTGCCAGCAGTTCTAGACAAGGGGTTTTATATTTT. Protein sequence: CASSSRQGVLYF.

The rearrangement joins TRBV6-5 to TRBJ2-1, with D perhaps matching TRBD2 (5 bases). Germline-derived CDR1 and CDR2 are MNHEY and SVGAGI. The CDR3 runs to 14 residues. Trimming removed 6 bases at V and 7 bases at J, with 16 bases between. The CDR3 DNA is TGTGCCAGCAGGGCCACCGCGGGTCGGAATGAGCAGTTCTTC. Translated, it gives CASRATAGRNEQFF.

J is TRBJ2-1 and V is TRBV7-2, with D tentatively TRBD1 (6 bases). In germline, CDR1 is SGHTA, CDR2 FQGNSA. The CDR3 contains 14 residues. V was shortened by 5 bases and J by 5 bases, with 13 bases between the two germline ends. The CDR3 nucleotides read TGTGCCAGCAGCCCCGGGACACTCCACAATGAGCAGTTCTTC. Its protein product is CASSPGTLHNEQFF.

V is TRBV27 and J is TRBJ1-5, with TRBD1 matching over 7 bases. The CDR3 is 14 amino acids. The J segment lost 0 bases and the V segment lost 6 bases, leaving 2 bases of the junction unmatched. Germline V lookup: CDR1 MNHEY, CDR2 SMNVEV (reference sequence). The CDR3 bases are TGTGCCAGCAGCTGGACAGGTAGCAATCAGCCCCAGCATTTT. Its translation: CASSWTGSNQPQHF.

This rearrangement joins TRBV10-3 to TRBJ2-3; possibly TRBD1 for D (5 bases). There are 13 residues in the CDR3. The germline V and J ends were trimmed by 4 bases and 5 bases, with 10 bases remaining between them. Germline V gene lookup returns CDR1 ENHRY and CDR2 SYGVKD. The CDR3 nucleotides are TGTGCCATCAGTGCGGCAGGGCAAGATACGCAGTATTTT. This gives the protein CAISAAGQDTQYF.

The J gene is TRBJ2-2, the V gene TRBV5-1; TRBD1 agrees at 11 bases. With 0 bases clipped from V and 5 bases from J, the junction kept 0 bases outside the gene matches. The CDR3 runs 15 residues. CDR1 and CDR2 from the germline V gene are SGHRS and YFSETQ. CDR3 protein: CASSLGDRGTGELFF. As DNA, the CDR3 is TGCGCCAGCAGCTTGGGGGACAGGGGGACCGGGGAGCTGTTTTTT.

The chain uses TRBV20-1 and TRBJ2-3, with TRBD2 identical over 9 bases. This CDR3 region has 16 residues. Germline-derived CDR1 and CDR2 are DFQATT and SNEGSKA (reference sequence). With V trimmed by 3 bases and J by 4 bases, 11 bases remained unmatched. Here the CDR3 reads CSASPPGLASADTQYF. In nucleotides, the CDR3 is TGCAGTGCTAGTCCCCCCGGACTAGCGAGCGCAGATACGCAGTATTTT.

CDR3 in amino acids: CASSGWDRGGGLFF. The CDR3 DNA follows: TGTGCCAGCAGCGGATGGGACAGGGGAGGCGGACTGTTTTTT. The rearrangement joins TRBV5-6 to TRBJ1-4, with 10 nucleotides matching TRBD1. Germline V gives CDR1 SGHDT, CDR2 YYEEEE. Trimming took 4 bases from V and 13 from J; bases not matched to a gene: 10. The CDR3 runs to 14 residues.

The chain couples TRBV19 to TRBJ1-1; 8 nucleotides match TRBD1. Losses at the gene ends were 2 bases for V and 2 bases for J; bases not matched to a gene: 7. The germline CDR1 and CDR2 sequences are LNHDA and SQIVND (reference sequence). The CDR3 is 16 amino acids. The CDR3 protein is CASSIRGTGFNTEAFF. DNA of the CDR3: TGTGCCAGTAGTATAAGGGGGACAGGCTTTAACACTGAAGCTTTCTTT.

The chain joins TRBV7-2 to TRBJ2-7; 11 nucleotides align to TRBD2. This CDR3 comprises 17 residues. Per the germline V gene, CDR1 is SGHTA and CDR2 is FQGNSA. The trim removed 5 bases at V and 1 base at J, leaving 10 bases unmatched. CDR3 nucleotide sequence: TGTGCCAGCAGCCCCGAGGGTCTAGCGGGAGGATCCTACGAGCAGTACTTC. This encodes CASSPEGLAGGSYEQYF.

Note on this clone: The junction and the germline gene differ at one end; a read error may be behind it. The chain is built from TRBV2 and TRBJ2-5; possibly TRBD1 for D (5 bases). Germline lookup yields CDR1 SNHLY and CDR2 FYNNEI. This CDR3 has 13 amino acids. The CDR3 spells CASSDLASTFRDF. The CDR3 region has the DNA TGTGCCAGCAGTGACCTTGCTTCGACCTTCAGGGACTTC.

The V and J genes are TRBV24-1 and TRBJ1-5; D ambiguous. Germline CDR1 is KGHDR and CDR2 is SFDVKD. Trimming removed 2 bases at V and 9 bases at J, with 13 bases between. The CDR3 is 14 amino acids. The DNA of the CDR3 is TGTGCCACCAGTGATTCGGGTCTTTCCCGGCCCCAGCATTTT. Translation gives CATSDSGLSRPQHF.

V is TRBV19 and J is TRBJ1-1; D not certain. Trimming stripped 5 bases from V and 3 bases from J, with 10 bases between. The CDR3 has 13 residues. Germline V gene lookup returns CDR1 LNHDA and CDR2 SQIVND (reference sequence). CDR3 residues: CASSFLGDTEAFF. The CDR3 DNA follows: TGTGCCAGTAGTTTCCTGGGCGACACTGAAGCTTTCTTT.

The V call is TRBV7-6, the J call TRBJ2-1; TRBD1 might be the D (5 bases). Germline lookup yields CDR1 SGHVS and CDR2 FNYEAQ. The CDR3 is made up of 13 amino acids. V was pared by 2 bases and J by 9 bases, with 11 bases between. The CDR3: CASSLLIGVEQFF. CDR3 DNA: TGTGCCAGCAGCTTACTTATAGGGGTTGAGCAGTTCTTC.

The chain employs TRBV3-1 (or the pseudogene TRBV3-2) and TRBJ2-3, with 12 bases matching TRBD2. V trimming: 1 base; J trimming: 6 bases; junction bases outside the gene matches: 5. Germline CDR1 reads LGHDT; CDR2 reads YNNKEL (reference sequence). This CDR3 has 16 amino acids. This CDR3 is CASSQGLLAGGDTQYF. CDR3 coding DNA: TGTGCCAGCAGCCAAGGGTTGCTAGCGGGAGGGGATACGCAGTATTTT.

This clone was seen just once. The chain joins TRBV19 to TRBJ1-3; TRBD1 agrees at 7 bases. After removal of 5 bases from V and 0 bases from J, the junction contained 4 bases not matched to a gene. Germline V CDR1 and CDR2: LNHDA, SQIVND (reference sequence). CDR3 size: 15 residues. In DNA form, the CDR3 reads TGTGCCAGTAGTGCGGGACAGTTCTCTGGAAACACCATATATTTT. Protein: CASSAGQFSGNTIYF.

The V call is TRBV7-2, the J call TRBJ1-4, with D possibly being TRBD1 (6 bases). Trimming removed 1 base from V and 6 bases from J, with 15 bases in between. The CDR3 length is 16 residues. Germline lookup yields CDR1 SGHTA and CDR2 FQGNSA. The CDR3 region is CASSLGSGTYDEKLFF. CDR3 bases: TGTGCCAGCAGCTTAGGGTCAGGGACATACGATGAAAAACTGTTTTTT.

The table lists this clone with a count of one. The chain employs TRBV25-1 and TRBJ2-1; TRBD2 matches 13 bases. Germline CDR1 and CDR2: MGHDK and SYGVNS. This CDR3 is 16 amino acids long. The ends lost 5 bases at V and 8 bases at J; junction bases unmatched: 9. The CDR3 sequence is CASSKSGLAGADEQFF. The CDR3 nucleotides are TGTGCCAGCAGTAAGAGTGGACTAGCGGGAGCGGATGAGCAGTTCTTC.

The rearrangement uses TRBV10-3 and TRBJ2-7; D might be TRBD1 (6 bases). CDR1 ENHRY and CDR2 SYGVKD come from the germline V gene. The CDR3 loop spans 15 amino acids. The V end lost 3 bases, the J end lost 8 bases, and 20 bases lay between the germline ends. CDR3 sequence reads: CAISEPAQSQGQQYF. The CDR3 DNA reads TGTGCCATCAGTGAACCGGCACAGAGCCAGGGGCAGCAGTACTTC.

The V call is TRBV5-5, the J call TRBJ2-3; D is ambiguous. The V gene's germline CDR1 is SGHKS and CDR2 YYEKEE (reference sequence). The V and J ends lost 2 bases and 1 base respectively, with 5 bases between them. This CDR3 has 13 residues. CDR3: CASSFPGTDTQYF. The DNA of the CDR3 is TGTGCCAGCAGCTTTCCGGGCACAGATACGCAGTATTTT.

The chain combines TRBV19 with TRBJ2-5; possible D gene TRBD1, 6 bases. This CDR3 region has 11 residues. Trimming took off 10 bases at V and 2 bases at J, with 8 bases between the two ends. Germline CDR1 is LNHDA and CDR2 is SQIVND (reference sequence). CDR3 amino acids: CATQGQETQYF. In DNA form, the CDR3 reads TGTGCCACACAGGGTCAAGAGACCCAGTACTTC.